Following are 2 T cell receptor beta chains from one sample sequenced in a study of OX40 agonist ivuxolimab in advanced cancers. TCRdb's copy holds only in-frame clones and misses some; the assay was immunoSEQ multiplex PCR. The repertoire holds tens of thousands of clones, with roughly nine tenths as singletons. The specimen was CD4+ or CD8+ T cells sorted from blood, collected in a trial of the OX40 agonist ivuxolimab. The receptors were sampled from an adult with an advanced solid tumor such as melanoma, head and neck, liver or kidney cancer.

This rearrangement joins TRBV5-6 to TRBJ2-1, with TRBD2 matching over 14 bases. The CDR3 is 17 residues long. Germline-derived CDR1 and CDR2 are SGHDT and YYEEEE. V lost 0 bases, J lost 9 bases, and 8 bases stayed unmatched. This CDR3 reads CASSLATRLAGGIEQFF. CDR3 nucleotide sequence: TGTGCCAGCAGCTTGGCTACCAGACTAGCGGGAGGGATTGAGCAGTTCTTC.

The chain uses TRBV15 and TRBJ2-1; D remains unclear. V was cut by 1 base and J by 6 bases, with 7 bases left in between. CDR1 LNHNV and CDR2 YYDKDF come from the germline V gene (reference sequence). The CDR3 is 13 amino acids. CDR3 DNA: TGTGCCACCAGCAGAGGTCCCCGCAATGAGCAGTTCTTC. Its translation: CATSRGPRNEQFF.